A single T cell receptor beta chain is shown here with its context. Its target is not known. In preparing bulk TCR libraries, previously described methods and listed TCR primers were used. One entry per CDR3 protein results from TCRdb running MiXCR on the PCR reads. The table records more than 450,000 distinct CDR3 sequences, around a fifth of them present only once. The sample belongs to a study of molecular identifiers for immune sequencing clone quantification. The CDR3 extends over 14 amino acids. The germline gives CDR1 DFQATT, CDR2 SNEGSKA (reference sequence). V dropped 2 bases and J dropped 7 bases, with 15 bases sitting between them. As CD8+CD4-CCR7+CD45RA+ cells, naive CD8 T cells were sorted. Study outcomes and limitations: Jurkat TCR RNA spiked in from one cell could reportedly be detected among one million naive cells. Because of identical TCR molecules sharing a barcode, sizes of highly expanded clones could be underestimated.

This chain joins TRBV20-1 and TRBJ2-1; no reliable D call. The TCR comes from a human donor in good health. Some libraries in this study had Jurkat cell RNA spiked in. The material sequenced was naive CD8+ T cells from blood, with Jurkat cell RNA spiked in. Subset of the sample: FACS-sorted CD8+CD4-CCR7+CD45RA+ naive T cells. The CDR3 nucleotides read TGCAGTGCTAGACCGCGGACGCGAGCGAATGAGCAGTTCTTC. Its translation is CSARPRTRANEQFF.